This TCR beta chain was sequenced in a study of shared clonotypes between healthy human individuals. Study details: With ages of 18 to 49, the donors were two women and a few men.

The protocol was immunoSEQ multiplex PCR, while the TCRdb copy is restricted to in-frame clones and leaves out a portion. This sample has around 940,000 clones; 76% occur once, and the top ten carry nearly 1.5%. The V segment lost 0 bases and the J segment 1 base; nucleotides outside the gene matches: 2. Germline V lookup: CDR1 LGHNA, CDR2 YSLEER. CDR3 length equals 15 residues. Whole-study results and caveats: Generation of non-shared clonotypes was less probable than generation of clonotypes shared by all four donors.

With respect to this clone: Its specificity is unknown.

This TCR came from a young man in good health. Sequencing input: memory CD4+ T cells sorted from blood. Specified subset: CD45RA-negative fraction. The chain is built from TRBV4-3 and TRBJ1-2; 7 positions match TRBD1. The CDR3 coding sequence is TGCGCCAGCAGCCAAGAAGGACAGGTTAACTATGGCTACACCTTC. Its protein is CASSQEGQVNYGYTF.